These 17 T cell receptor beta chains came from one sample sequenced in a study of shared clonotypes between healthy human individuals. The table came from immunoSEQ multiplex PCR; TCRdb's copy has only in-frame clones and leaves some out. The table shows under 650,000 clones, with about 95% occurring only once. The sequenced sample was naive CD4+ T cells sorted from blood. As to subset: CD45RA+ positively selected. All receptors come from a woman aged 25 to 39 in good health.

The rearrangement uses TRBV27 and TRBJ2-3; weak D call: TRBD1 (6 bases). The CDR3 runs to 14 residues. Trimming stripped 8 bases from V and 3 bases from J, with 15 bases between. Per the germline V gene, CDR1 is MNHEY and CDR2 is SMNVEV (reference sequence). CDR3 loop: CASRRQDWTDTQYF. For the CDR3, the DNA is TGTGCCAGCCGTAGACAGGATTGGACAGATACGCAGTATTTT.

The CDR3 protein is CASSPQSEQYF. Here the CDR3 DNA reads TGTGCCAGCAGTCCCCAGTCCGAGCAGTACTTC. J is TRBJ2-5 and V is TRBV2; D gene unclear. The J call may be wrong; the DNA end is better matched by TRBJ2-7. The germline CDR1 and CDR2 sequences are SNHLY and FYNNEI. This CDR3 has 11 amino acids.

CDR3 coding DNA: TGTGCCAGCAGCCTTGTTCTAGCGGAATCCTACGAGCAGTACTTC. As protein: CASSLVLAESYEQYF. V and J are TRBV4-2 and TRBJ2-7, with 7 bases identical to TRBD2. Unmatched junction bases numbered 7, after V lost 4 bases and J lost 1 base. The CDR3 runs to 15 residues. Germline lookup yields CDR1 LGHNA and CDR2 YNFKEQ.

The genes are TRBV28 and TRBJ1-3, with D possibly being TRBD1 (5 bases). The CDR3 has 14 amino acids. Germline V gene data show CDR1 as MDHEN and CDR2 as SYDVKM. Trimming cost V 2 bases and J 3 bases, with 8 bases left between them. The CDR3 is CASSLQQVGNTIYF. The CDR3 region has the DNA TGTGCCAGCAGTTTACAACAGGTTGGAAACACCATATATTTT.

The chain carries TRBV15 and TRBJ1-5; the D gene is possibly TRBD1 (5 bases). Per germline, CDR1 LNHNV and CDR2 YYDKDF (reference sequence). Trimming took off 0 bases at V and 6 bases at J, with 12 bases between the two ends. The CDR3 contains 15 residues. The CDR3 region is CATSRDRGFGQPQHF. The CDR3 nucleotides read TGTGCCACCAGCAGAGATCGGGGGTTCGGTCAGCCCCAGCATTTT. The full variable domain, completed using reference TRBV15 and TRBJ1-5, is DAMVIQNPRYQVTQFGKPVTLSCSQTLNHNVMYWYQQKSSQAPKLLFHYYDKDFNNEADTPDNFQSRRPNTSFCFLDIRSPGLGDTAMYLCATSRDRGFGQPQHFGDGTRLSIL.

The gene calls are TRBV7-7 and TRBJ2-1; 10 bases fit TRBD2. V trimming: 4 bases; J trimming: 7 bases; junction bases outside the gene matches: 1. Germline CDR1 reads SSHAT; CDR2 reads FNYEAQ (reference sequence). The CDR3 is 13 amino acids. CDR3 amino acids: CASSSGLANEQFF. The CDR3, as DNA: TGTGCCAGCAGCTCGGGACTAGCGAATGAGCAGTTCTTC.

The CDR3 DNA follows: TGTGCCAGCAACCTACCAGGGGCGGCCGAGCAGTACTTC. It yields the protein CASNLPGAAEQYF. The genes are TRBV11-2 and TRBJ2-7; weak D call: TRBD1 (6 bases). Germline values: CDR1 SGHAT, CDR2 FQNNGV. The CDR3 is made up of 13 amino acids. Trimming took 7 bases from V and 6 from J, leaving 16 bases between them. Complete variable domain (other parts from reference TRBV11-2 and TRBJ2-7): EAGVAQSPRYKIIEKRQSVAFWCNPISGHATLYWYQQILGQGPKLLIQFQNNGVVDDSQLPKDRFSAERLKGVDSTLKIQPAKLEDSAVYLCASNLPGAAEQYFGPGTRLTVT.

The chain recombines TRBV18 with TRBJ1-3; tentative D call: TRBD1 (5 bases). This CDR3 region has 15 residues. Trimming removed 4 bases from V and 0 bases from J, with 10 bases in between. Germline CDR1 KGHSH, CDR2 LQKENI. CDR3 amino acids: CASSRRGVSGNTIYF. In DNA form, the CDR3 reads TGTGCCAGCTCACGTCGGGGGGTCTCTGGAAACACCATATATTTT.

The chain recombines TRBV19 with TRBJ1-1; D not resolved. Trimming left V 5 bases short and J 3 bases short, with 19 bases between. CDR1 is LNHDA, CDR2 SQIVND, per germline (reference sequence). This CDR3 spans 16 amino acids. The chain's CDR3 is CASSPDPRAMHTEAFF. DNA for the CDR3: TGTGCCAGTAGTCCTGACCCGAGGGCAATGCACACTGAAGCTTTCTTT. Full variable domain (remainder filled in from reference TRBV19 and TRBJ1-1): DGGITQSPKYLFRKEGQNVTLSCEQNLNHDAMYWYRQDPGQGLRLIYYSQIVNDFQKGDIAEGYSVSREKKESFPLTVTSAQKNPTAFYLCASSPDPRAMHTEAFFGQGTRLTVV.

The rearrangement joins TRBV28 to TRBJ1-6, with TRBD1 as a possible D gene (6 bases). Trimming took off 5 bases at V and 9 bases at J, with 17 bases between the two ends. The CDR3 length is 15 residues. CDR1 and CDR2 (germline): MDHEN, SYDVKM. This CDR3 is CASSIHRALGSPLHF. The CDR3 DNA is TGTGCCAGCAGTATCCACAGGGCCCTGGGTTCACCCCTCCACTTT.

V usage is TRBV9 and J usage is TRBJ2-1; the D is unclear. The length of the CDR3 is 15 residues. Looked up from germline, CDR1 is SGDLS and CDR2 is YYNGEE. Trimming removed 3 bases at V and 0 bases at J, with 10 bases between. For the CDR3, the DNA is TGTGCCAGCAGCGAGGACGGCAGCTCCTACAATGAGCAGTTCTTC. Its protein is CASSEDGSSYNEQFF. The full variable domain, its missing parts supplied by reference TRBV9 and TRBJ2-1, is DSGVTQTPKHLITATGQRVTLRCSPRSGDLSVYWYQQSLDQGLQFLIQYYNGEERAKGNILERFSAQQFPDLHSELNLSSLELGDSALYFCASSEDGSSYNEQFFGPGTRLTVL.

The rearrangement joins TRBV28 to TRBJ2-5; D remains ambiguous. Trimming shortened V by 7 bases and J by 5 bases, and 11 bases separated the two germline ends. Germline V gene data show CDR1 as MDHEN and CDR2 as SYDVKM. This CDR3 is built from 12 residues. The CDR3 nucleotides read TGTGCCAGCACCGTAGCCCAGGAGACCCAGTACTTC. It yields the protein CASTVAQETQYF.

The chain combines TRBV4-2 with TRBJ1-1; D unresolved. The germline V gene has CDR1 LGHNA and CDR2 YNFKEQ. This CDR3 contains 15 residues. V lost 3 bases to trimming and J lost 6 bases, with 17 bases between them. The CDR3 DNA reads TGTGCCAGCAGCCAGCCGGGCCGGATCGGATCTGAAGCTTTCTTT. Amino acid sequence: CASSQPGRIGSEAFF.

This chain links TRBV29-1 with TRBJ1-1; D call uncertain. CDR1 is SQVTM and CDR2 is ANQGSEA in the germline V gene. CDR3 length: 12 amino acids. Trimming removed 6 bases from V and 0 bases from J, with 8 bases in between. CDR3 loop: CSVGVLNTEAFF. The CDR3 region has the DNA TGCAGCGTCGGGGTCTTGAACACTGAAGCTTTCTTT.

The chain is built from TRBV2 and TRBJ2-3; TRBD2 aligns across 7 bases. Germline V gene sequence: CDR1 SNHLY, CDR2 FYNNEI. This CDR3 has 14 amino acids. V shed 10 bases, J shed 2 bases, and the junction held 9 bases outside the gene matches. CDR3: CATVAGTNTDTQYF. The CDR3, as DNA: TGTGCCACCGTCGCGGGGACTAACACAGATACGCAGTATTTT.

The CDR3 sequence: CATSRKATYGYTF. CDR3 in DNA: TGTGCCACCTCCCGAAAGGCTACCTATGGCTACACCTTC. V and J are TRBV10-3 and TRBJ1-2; D unclear. V dropped 10 bases and J dropped 4 bases, with 16 bases sitting between them. The CDR3 runs 13 residues. The V gene's germline CDR1 is ENHRY and CDR2 SYGVKD.

This chain joins TRBV5-1 and TRBJ2-2; TRBD1 matches at 8 bases. V lost 4 bases to trimming and J lost 6 bases; unmatched junction nucleotides: 5. This CDR3 has 14 residues. Germline lookup yields CDR1 SGHRS and CDR2 YFSETQ. DNA for the CDR3: TGCGCCAGCAGCGCAGGGGGCTTCTCCGGGGAGCTGTTTTTT. Translation gives CASSAGGFSGELFF.